This T cell receptor beta chain was documented in a study of graft-versus-host responses after intestinal transplantation (dated by TCRdb to the early 2020s). Study-wide context: The transplants that recipients got were multivisceral, liver-intestinal, or isolated intestinal. Every recipient was given anti-thymocyte globulin induction, then maintenance tacrolimus and steroids for approximately 3 years. Graft-versus-host and host-versus-graft alloreactive T cell clones were tracked in the graft, circulation and bone marrow after intestinal transplantation using bulk TCR-beta CDR3 sequencing. To identify alloreactive clones, pre-transplant mixed lymphocyte reaction products were sequenced and compared with unstimulated pre-transplant donor and recipient T cells. The cohort enrolled about two dozen intestinal transplant recipients, one of whom was a retransplant, and a few patients without pretransplant specimens were excluded. A peak of at least 4% donor T cells among recipient peripheral blood mononuclear cells was the definition used for donor T cell macrochimerism. Rather than going through the commercial service, samples from three later patients were sequenced in-house on an Illumina MiSeq and processed with MiXCR. Broad study findings and their caveats: High GvH to HvG T cell clonal ratios were observed in the allografts of patients with donor T cell macrochimerism. The relatively low number and heterogeneity of intestinal transplant patients limited the conclusions. Early after transplant, peak levels of circulating GvH clones were associated with declines in HvG clones. GvH clones turned up in recipient bone marrow, with some appearing earlier in ileal mucosa or blood, a pattern consistent with an intestinal mucosal origin.

The CDR3, cysteine through phenylalanine, is 16 amino acids long. The retained sequence is limited to the CDR3, 48 bases, with the frame set at the first base. Via the germline V gene (reference sequence), CDR1 is PRHDT and CDR2 FYEKMQ. The junction shows trimming of 0 bases on V and 0 bases on J, plus 10 bases between the germline ends. This clone was seen a few times. Its target antigen remains unknown. No quality values exist for individual bases; no much larger clone is one base distant. The meaning of the sample's time point label: cells obtained before transplantation from donor or recipient. CD3+CD4+ and CD3+CD8+ populations were FACS-sorted from unstimulated pre-transplant donor and recipient cells taken from spleen or lymph nodes. The library was built by means of the immunoSEQ multiplex PCR assay. For most patients, genomic DNA was isolated with the Qiagen DNeasy Blood and Tissue Kit and sent frozen to Adaptive Biotechnologies for TCR sequencing. For most patients, high-throughput TCR-beta CDR3 sequencing of genomic DNA was performed by Adaptive Biotechnologies. In the original analysis: TCR sequencing data were retrieved from Adaptive's ImmunoSEQ software for 18 patients, whereas a few other patients were processed with MiXCR and VDJtools. To correct CD4 versus CD8 sorting errors, any sequence found in both subsets at a frequency ratio below 5:1 was removed. CDR3 nucleotide sequences shared between donor and recipient were removed because the origin of such sequences could not be assigned. At least 2-fold expansion over unstimulated cells and a minimum CFSE-low frequency of 0.002% (template counts) or 0.001% (read counts) were required for clones to be classified as alloreactive. Clones detected in sequenced pre-transplant spleen, lymph node, or MLR CFSE-low populations of the donor or recipient were defined as mappable. The cumulative frequency of alloreactive clones was calculated as a percentage of all sequences, weighted by copy number. The table comes from immuneACCESS by way of TCRdb, which keeps in-frame sequences with V and J called. Part of the clones is missing from these tables; in studies checked, under half for an unresolved V gene and the rest for unknown reasons. V, J and clone size are those of that table, while D and trimming were read from the DNA. Counted in this sample were around 31,000 clones; roughly 80% of them appeared once. The ten largest account for 15% to 20% of the sample.

The rearrangement joined TRBV13 to TRBJ2-3, and possibly TRBD2, on 5 matching bases. The source is a human donor who received an intestinal transplant. Sample: unstimulated CD8+ T cells sorted from spleen or lymph node cells, taken before intestinal transplant. The CDR3 loop reads CASSLGSGGSTDTQYF. The sequenced DNA: TGTGCCAGCAGCTTAGGAAGTGGCGGGAGCACAGATACGCAGTATTTT. Where the CDR3 stops, the reference TRBV13 and TRBJ2-3 genes take over; the full variable domain is AAGVIQSPRHLIKEKRETATLKCYPIPRHDTVYWYQQGPGQDPQFLISFYEKMQSDKGSIPDRFSAQQFSDYHSELNMSSLELGDSALYFCASSLGSGGSTDTQYFGPGTRLTVL.